This T cell receptor (beta chain) was found in a study of blood T cell repertoires in COVID-19. Study-wide background: PBMCs, B-cell-depleted T cells, or T cells were the source of the cDNA or gDNA that made up the material.

In the authors' methods: Amplification of reference gene primers was used by the study to estimate nucleated cell counts. The method was immunoSEQ multiplex PCR; TCRdb's version includes in-frame clones alone and lacks a portion of them. The V and J calls and clone size come from that table; D and trimming were worked out from the DNA. The sample carries about 100,000 clones, approximately 80% recorded once. Looked up from germline, CDR1 is MNHNS and CDR2 is SASEGT. This CDR3 region has 14 residues. V was pared by 1 base and J by 6 bases, with 12 bases between. The clonotype originates from a man in his sixties or seventies with active or convalescent COVID-19. This sequence joins TRBV6-1 and TRBJ1-2, with D possibly being TRBD1 (5 bases). The sample was peripheral blood. DNA of the CDR3: TGTGCCAGCAGTGAAGGGGGGGGATGGGATGGCTACACCTTC. It encodes CASSEGGGWDGYTF.